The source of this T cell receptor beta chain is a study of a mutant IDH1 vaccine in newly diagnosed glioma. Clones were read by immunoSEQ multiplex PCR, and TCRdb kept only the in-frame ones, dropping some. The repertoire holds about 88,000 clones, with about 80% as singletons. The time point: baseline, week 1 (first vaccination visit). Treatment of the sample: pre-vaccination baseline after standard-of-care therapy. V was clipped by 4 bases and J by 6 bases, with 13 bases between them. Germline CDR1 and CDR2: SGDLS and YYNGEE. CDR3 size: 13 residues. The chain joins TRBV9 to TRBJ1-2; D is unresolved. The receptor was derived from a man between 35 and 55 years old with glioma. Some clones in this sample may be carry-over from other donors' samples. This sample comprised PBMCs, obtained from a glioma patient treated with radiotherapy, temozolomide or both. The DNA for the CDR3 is TGTGCCAGCAGCCCCACATCTGGGAATGGCTACACCTTC. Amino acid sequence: CASSPTSGNGYTF. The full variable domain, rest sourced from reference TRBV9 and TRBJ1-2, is DSGVTQTPKHLITATGQRVTLRCSPRSGDLSVYWYQQSLDQGLQFLIQYYNGEERAKGNILERFSAQQFPDLHSELNLSSLELGDSALYFCASSPTSGNGYTFGSGTRLTVV.